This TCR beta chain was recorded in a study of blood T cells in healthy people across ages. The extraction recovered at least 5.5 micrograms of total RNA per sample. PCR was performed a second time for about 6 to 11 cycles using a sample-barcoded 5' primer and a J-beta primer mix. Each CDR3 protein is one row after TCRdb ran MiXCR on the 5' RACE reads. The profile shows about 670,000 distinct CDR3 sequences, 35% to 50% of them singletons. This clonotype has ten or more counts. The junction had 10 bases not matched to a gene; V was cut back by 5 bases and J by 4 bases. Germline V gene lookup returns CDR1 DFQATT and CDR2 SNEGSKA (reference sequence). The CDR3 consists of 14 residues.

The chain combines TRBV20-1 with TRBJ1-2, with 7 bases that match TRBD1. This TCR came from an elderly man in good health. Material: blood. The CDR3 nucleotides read TGCAGTGCTCCCCGGACAGGTGGGAGCTATGGCTACACCTTC. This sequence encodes CSAPRTGGSYGYTF.